This is a list of T cell receptor beta chains from one sample in a study of cytomegalovirus exposure and HLA in healthy donors. Repertoires were generated with immunoSEQ multiplex PCR, while TCRdb's copy carries only in-frame clones and drops some. This sample yields 140,000 to 150,000 clones, of which about 72% are seen a single time; roughly 2.1% belongs to the top ten. Sequencing input: PBMCs. These receptors came from a man in his forties or fifties in good health and CMV-seronegative. Each CDR3 is given with its conserved first and last residue. D genes are given only for firm matches. Some rows have no size entry. The others give once, few or many, or a class for an expanded clone.

V gene,clone size,J gene,D gene,CDR3 protein,CDR3 DNA
TRBV14,few,TRBJ2-1,TRBD2,CASSQLRLAGINEQFF,TGTGCCAGCAGCCAACTGCGACTAGCGGGGATCAATGAGCAGTTCTTC
TRBV6-5,.,TRBJ2-7,TRBD1,CASKGQGISYEQYF,TGTGCCAGCAAGGGACAGGGGATTTCCTACGAGCAGTACTTC
TRBV2,.,TRBJ2-1,TRBD2,CASRGLAGVNEQFF,TGTGCCAGCAGAGGACTAGCGGGAGTCAATGAGCAGTTCTTC
TRBV2,.,TRBJ1-1,.,CASSAYTEAFF,TGTGCCAGCAGTGCCTACACTGAAGCTTTCTTT
TRBV10-1,.,TRBJ2-7,.,CASSGTDPPYEQYF,TGCGCCAGCAGTGGGACAGACCCCCCCTACGAGCAGTACTTC
TRBV27,.,TRBJ2-1,TRBD1,CASSLPRTGSDNEQFF,TGTGCCAGCAGTCTCCCCCGGACAGGGAGCGACAATGAGCAGTTCTTC
TRBV27,.,TRBJ2-1,.,CASSLSALWEQFF,TGTGCCAGCAGTTTATCCGCGTTATGGGAGCAGTTCTTC
TRBV6-1,.,TRBJ2-3,TRBD2,CASSERRGGSTYTQYF,TGTGCCAGCAGTGAAAGGCGGGGGGGATCCACCTATACGCAGTATTTT
TRBV5-1,.,TRBJ2-7,.,CASSLEWRLPEQYF,TGCGCCAGCAGCTTGGAGTGGAGGCTTCCCGAGCAGTACTTC
TRBV5-6,.,TRBJ2-1,TRBD2,CASSSPGGHREQFF,TGTGCCAGCAGCTCCCCGGGGGGGCATCGTGAGCAGTTCTTC
TRBV5-1,.,TRBJ2-3,TRBD2,CASSLFPAGNTDTQYF,TGCGCCAGCAGCTTGTTTCCAGCGGGGAATACAGATACGCAGTATTTT
TRBV28,.,TRBJ2-1,TRBD2,CASSLFGGGRNDNEQFF,TGTGCCAGCAGTTTGTTCGGGGGCGGGAGGAATGACAATGAGCAGTTCTTC
TRBV30,.,TRBJ1-4,TRBD1,CAWKGGYNEKLFF,TGTGCCTGGAAAGGGGGCTATAATGAAAAACTGTTTTTT
TRBV5-6,.,TRBJ2-5,.,CASSRWARCSQYF,TGTGCCAGCAGCAGGTGGGCCCGTTGTTCCCAGTACTTC
TRBV2,.,TRBJ2-1,TRBD2,CASHPPGTSGSNEQFF,TGTGCCAGCCACCCCCCAGGGACTAGCGGGAGCAATGAGCAGTTCTTC
TRBV11-1,.,TRBJ1-1,.,CASSLGQPTEAFF,TGTGCCAGCAGCTTAGGACAGCCCACTGAAGCTTTCTTT
TRBV4-1,.,TRBJ1-1,.,CASSQDPRGQPFMNTEAFF,TGCGCCAGCAGCCAAGATCCTCGTGGGCAGCCTTTTATGAACACTGAAGCTTTCTTT
TRBV18,.,TRBJ2-2,TRBD1,CATNGGTGADTGELFF,TGTGCCACCAACGGGGGGACAGGGGCCGACACCGGGGAGCTGTTTTTT
TRBV19,.,TRBJ1-5,.,CASSQRQVHSNQPQHF,TGTGCCAGTAGTCAAAGACAGGTACATAGCAATCAGCCCCAGCATTTT
TRBV19,.,TRBJ1-2,.,CASSPGNYGYTF,TGTGCCAGTTCCCCAGGAAACTATGGCTACACCTTC
TRBV27,.,TRBJ2-7,.,CASSLSGEGSSYEQYF,TGTGCCAGCAGTTTGTCAGGGGAGGGGAGCTCCTACGAGCAGTACTTC
TRBV18,.,TRBJ2-3,.,CASSPRSRGRSSTDTQYF,TGTGCCAGCTCACCCAGGAGTCGGGGGAGATCTAGCACAGATACGCAGTATTTT
TRBV5-1,.,TRBJ2-1,TRBD1,CASSLGVDRGRHWQFF,TGCGCCAGCAGCTTGGGGGTGGACAGGGGGCGTCATTGGCAGTTCTTC
TRBV10-3,.,TRBJ2-3,TRBD1,CAISRQGYSTDTQYF,TGTGCCATCAGCAGACAGGGCTATTCCACAGATACGCAGTATTTT
TRBV7-2,few,TRBJ1-1,.,CASSSRRTQNTEAFF,TGTGCCAGCAGCTCCAGGCGGACACAGAACACTGAAGCTTTCTTT
TRBV19,.,TRBJ1-2,TRBD1,CASSFRDRGSGYTF,TGTGCCAGTAGTTTCCGGGACAGGGGTTCCGGCTACACCTTC
TRBV2,few,TRBJ2-3,TRBD1,CASKGQIRGDTQYF,TGTGCCAGCAAGGGGCAAATCAGGGGGGATACGCAGTATTTT
TRBV4-2,.,TRBJ1-5,TRBD1,CASSQEDRARPQHF,TGTGCCAGCAGCCAAGAAGACAGGGCGAGGCCCCAGCATTTT
TRBV27,.,TRBJ2-5,TRBD2,CASSFSGGRRRTQYF,TGTGCCAGCAGTTTTAGCGGGGGGCGGCGGAGGACCCAGTACTTC
TRBV7-6,few,TRBJ2-1,TRBD2,CASSLVPGLAGGRYNEQFF,TGTGCCAGCAGCTTAGTTCCGGGACTAGCGGGAGGACGTTACAATGAGCAGTTCTTC
TRBV7-2,once,TRBJ2-5,.,CASSSPSGHWGSETQYF,TGTGCCAGCAGCAGCCCCTCGGGACACTGGGGGTCAGAGACCCAGTACTTC
TRBV7-9,few,TRBJ2-7,.,CASSLASAGEQYF,TGTGCCAGCAGCTTAGCTTCGGCGGGAGAGCAGTACTTC
TRBV4-1,few,TRBJ2-7,.,CASSLSPSFEQYF,TGCGCCAGCAGCCTTTCCCCGAGTTTCGAGCAGTACTTC
TRBV7-8,once,TRBJ1-3,.,CASSLRRLAPGNTIYF,TGTGCCAGCAGCTTAAGGAGACTCGCTCCGGGAAACACCATATATTTT
TRBV7-9,.,TRBJ2-5,.,CASSSDNDVVQETQYF,TGTGCCAGCAGCTCAGACAATGACGTGGTCCAAGAGACCCAGTACTTC
TRBV19,few,TRBJ2-3,.,CASSIVATTDTQYF,TGTGCCAGTAGTATAGTAGCGACCACAGATACGCAGTATTTT
TRBV4-3,.,TRBJ2-1,TRBD2,CASSQVLAGGYNEQFF,TGCGCCAGCAGCCAAGTCTTAGCGGGAGGCTACAATGAGCAGTTCTTC
TRBV6-5,.,TRBJ1-5,TRBD1,CASSSRGQGQPQHF,TGTGCCAGCAGTTCTAGGGGGCAGGGTCAGCCCCAGCATTTT
TRBV28,.,TRBJ1-4,TRBD1,CASSSPNRGSNEKLFF,TGTGCCAGCAGTTCCCCGAACAGGGGGAGTAATGAAAAACTGTTTTTT
TRBV7-9,.,TRBJ1-4,.,CASSLETFATNEKLFF,TGTGCCAGCAGCTTAGAAACTTTTGCAACTAATGAAAAACTGTTTTTT
TRBV7-2,.,TRBJ1-1,.,CASTISGGVTEAFF,TGTGCCAGCACCATCTCCGGGGGGGTAACTGAAGCTTTCTTT
TRBV7-2,.,TRBJ1-5,.,CASSLGRSGQPQHF,TGTGCCAGCAGCTTGGGGCGTTCGGGTCAGCCCCAGCATTTT
TRBV6-5,.,TRBJ1-2,.,CASSYGGYGYTF,TGTGCCAGCAGTTACGGAGGGTATGGCTACACCTTC
TRBV4-3,few,TRBJ1-1,TRBD1,CASSQGTGGNTEAFF,TGCGCCAGCAGCCAAGGCACAGGGGGGAACACTGAAGCTTTCTTT
TRBV5-1,.,TRBJ2-7,.,CASSWTPSSYEQYF,TGCGCCAGCAGTTGGACACCGAGCTCCTACGAGCAGTACTTC
TRBV12-2,.,TRBJ2-3,.,CASRFPDSGRTDTQYF,TGTGCAAGTCGCTTCCCCGATAGCGGGAGGACAGATACGCAGTATTTT
TRBV28,once,TRBJ2-7,TRBD2,CASSPNLSGSVWDEQYF,TGTGCCAGCAGTCCTAACCTTAGCGGGAGCGTTTGGGACGAGCAGTACTTC
TRBV7-9,.,TRBJ1-1,.,CASSLGQMNTEAFF,TGTGCCAGCAGCTTAGGGCAGATGAACACTGAAGCTTTCTTT
TRBV13,.,TRBJ1-1,.,CASSSSPVGGTEAFF,TGTGCCAGCAGCTCTAGTCCGGTGGGGGGCACTGAAGCTTTCTTT
TRBV7-9,.,TRBJ2-7,TRBD2,CASSLGSGGRGSYEQYF,TGTGCCAGCAGCTTAGGTAGCGGGGGCCGGGGCTCCTACGAGCAGTACTTC
TRBV19,.,TRBJ1-4,.,CASSMRGREKLFF,TGTGCCAGTAGTATGCGGGGGCGCGAAAAACTGTTTTTT
TRBV15,.,TRBJ2-7,.,CATSRVKQGSSYEQYF,TGTGCCACCAGCAGAGTAAAACAGGGAAGCTCCTACGAGCAGTACTTC